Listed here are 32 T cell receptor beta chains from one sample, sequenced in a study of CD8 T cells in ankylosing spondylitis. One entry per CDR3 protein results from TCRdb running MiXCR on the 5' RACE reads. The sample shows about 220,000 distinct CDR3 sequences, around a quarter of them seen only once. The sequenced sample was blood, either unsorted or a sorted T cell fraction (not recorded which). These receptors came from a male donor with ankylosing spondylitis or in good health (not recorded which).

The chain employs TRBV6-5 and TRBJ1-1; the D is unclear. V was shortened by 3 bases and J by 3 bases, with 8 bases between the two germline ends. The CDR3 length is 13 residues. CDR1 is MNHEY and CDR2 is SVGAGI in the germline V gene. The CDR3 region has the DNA TGTGCCAGCAGTTATGTTTGGGACACTGAAGCTTTCTTT. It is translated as CASSYVWDTEAFF.

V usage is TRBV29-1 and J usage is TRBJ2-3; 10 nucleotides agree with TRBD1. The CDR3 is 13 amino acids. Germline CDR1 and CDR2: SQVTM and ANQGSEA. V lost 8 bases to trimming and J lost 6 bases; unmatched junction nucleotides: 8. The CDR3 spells CSIQGTGADTQYF. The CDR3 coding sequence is TGCAGCATCCAGGGGACAGGGGCCGATACGCAGTATTTT.

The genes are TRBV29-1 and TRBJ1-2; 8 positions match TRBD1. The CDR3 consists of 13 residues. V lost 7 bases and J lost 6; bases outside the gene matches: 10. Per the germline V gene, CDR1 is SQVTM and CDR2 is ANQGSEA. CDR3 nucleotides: TGCAGCGCCCGGGACAGGCAAGAGAATGGCTACACCTTC. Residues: CSARDRQENGYTF.

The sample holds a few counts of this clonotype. The CDR3 DNA sequence: TGCAGTGCTAGCGCAGGGAGCTCCTATAATTCACCCCTCCACTTT. Encoded protein: CSASAGSSYNSPLHF. J is TRBJ1-6 and V is TRBV20-1; possibly TRBD1 for D (5 bases). Germline loops: CDR1 DFQATT, CDR2 SNEGSKA (reference sequence). Trimming removed 3 bases at V and 0 bases at J, with 9 bases between. The CDR3 sequence is 15 residues long.

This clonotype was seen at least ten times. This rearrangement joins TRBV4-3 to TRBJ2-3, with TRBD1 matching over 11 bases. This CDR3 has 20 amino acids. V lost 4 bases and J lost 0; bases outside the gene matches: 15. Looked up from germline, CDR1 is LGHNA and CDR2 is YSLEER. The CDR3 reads CASSLSRGQGVRGSTDTQYF. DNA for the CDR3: TGCGCCAGCAGCCTCTCGCGGGGACAGGGGGTCCGGGGAAGCACAGATACGCAGTATTTT.

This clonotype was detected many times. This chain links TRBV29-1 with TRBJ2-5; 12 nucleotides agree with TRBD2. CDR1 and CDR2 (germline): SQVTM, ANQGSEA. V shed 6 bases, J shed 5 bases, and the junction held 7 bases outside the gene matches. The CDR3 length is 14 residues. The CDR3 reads CSVVRTSGRETQYF. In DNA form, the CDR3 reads TGCAGCGTGGTTCGCACTAGCGGGAGGGAGACCCAGTACTTC.

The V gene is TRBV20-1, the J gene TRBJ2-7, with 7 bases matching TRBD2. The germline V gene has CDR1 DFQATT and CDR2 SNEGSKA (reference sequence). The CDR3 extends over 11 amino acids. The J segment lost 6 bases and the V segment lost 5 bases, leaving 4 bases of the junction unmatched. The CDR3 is CSALLAPEQYF. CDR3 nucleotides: TGCAGTGCTCTACTAGCGCCCGAGCAGTACTTC.

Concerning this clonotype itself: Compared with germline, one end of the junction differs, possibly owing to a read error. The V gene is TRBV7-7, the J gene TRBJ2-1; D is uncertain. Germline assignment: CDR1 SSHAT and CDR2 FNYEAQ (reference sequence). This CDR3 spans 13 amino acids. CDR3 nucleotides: TGTGCTAGCAGCTCAGACTTGGGCAATGAGCAGTTCTTC. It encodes CASSSDLGNEQFF.

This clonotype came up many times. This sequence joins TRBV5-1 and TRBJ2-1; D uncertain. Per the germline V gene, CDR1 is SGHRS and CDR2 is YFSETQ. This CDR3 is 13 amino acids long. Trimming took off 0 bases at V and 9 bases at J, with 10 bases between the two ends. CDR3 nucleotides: TGCGCCAGCAGCTTGGGACCCCGCCTTGAGCAGTTCTTC. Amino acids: CASSLGPRLEQFF. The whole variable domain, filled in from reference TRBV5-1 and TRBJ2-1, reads KAGVTQTPRYLIKTRGQQVTLSCSPISGHRSVSWYQQTPGQGLQFLFEYFSETQRNKGNFPGRFSGRQFSNSRSEMNVSTLELGDSALYLCASSLGPRLEQFFGPGTRLTVL.

CDR3 amino acids: CSARGQGPYEQYF. CDR3 DNA: TGCAGTGCTAGAGGTCAGGGACCCTACGAGCAGTACTTC. The rearrangement joins TRBV20-1 to TRBJ2-7, with D possibly called TRBD1 or TRBD2 (5 bases each). Per the germline V gene, CDR1 is DFQATT and CDR2 is SNEGSKA (reference sequence). The CDR3 consists of 13 residues. Between the trimmed V and J ends, which lost 1 base and 2 bases, there was a span of 9 bases.

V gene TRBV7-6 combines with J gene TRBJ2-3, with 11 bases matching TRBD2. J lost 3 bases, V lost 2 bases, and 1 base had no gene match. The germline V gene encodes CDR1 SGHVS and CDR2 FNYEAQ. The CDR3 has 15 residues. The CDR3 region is CASSLTSGGTDTQYF. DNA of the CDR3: TGTGCCAGCAGCTTAACTAGCGGGGGTACAGATACGCAGTATTTT. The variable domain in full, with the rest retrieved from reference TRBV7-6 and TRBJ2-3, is GAGVSQSPRYKVTKRGQDVALRCDPISGHVSLYWYRQALGQGPEFLTYFNYEAQQDKSGLPNDRFSAERPEGSISTLTIQRTEQRDSAMYRCASSLTSGGTDTQYFGPGTRLTVL.

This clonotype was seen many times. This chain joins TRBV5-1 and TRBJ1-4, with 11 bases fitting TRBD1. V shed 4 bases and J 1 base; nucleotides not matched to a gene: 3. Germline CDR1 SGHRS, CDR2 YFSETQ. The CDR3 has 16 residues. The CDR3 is CASSRDRGRTNEKLFF. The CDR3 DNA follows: TGCGCCAGCAGCAGGGACAGGGGGAGAACTAATGAAAAACTGTTTTTT.

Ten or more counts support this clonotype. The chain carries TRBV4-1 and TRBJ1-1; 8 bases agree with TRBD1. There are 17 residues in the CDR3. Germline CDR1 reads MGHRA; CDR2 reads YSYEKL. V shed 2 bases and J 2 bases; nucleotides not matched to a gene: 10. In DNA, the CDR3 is TGCGCCAGCAGCCAACCCGCGGGACAGGTCTTAAACACTGAAGCTTTCTTT. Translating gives CASSQPAGQVLNTEAFF.

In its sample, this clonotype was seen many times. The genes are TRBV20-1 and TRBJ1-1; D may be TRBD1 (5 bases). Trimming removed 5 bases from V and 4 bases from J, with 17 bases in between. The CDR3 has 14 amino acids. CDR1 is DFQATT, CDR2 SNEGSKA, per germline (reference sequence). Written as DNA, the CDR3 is TGCAGTGCTCCTAAACGGGGCGCGGGCACTGAAGCTTTCTTT. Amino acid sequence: CSAPKRGAGTEAFF.

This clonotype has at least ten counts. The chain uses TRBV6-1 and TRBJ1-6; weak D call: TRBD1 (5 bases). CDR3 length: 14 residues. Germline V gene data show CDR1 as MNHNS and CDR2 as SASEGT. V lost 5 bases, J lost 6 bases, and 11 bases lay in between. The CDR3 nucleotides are TGTGCCAGCAGTAGTTCCCAGGGTAATTCACCCCTCCACTTT. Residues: CASSSSQGNSPLHF.

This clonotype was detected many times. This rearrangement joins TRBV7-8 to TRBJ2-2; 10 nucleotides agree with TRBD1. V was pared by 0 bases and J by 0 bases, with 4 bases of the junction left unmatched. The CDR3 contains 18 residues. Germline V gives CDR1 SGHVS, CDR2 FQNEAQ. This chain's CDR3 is CASSLALTGGANTGELFF. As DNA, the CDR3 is TGTGCCAGCAGCTTAGCCCTGACAGGGGGCGCGAACACCGGGGAGCTGTTTTTT.

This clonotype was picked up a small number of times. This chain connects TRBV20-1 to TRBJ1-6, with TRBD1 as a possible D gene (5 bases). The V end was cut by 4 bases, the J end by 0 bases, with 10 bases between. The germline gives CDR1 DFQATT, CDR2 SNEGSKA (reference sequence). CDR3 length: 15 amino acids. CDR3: CSAITGGSYNSPLHF. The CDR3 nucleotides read TGCAGTGCTATAACAGGCGGCTCCTATAATTCACCCCTCCACTTT.

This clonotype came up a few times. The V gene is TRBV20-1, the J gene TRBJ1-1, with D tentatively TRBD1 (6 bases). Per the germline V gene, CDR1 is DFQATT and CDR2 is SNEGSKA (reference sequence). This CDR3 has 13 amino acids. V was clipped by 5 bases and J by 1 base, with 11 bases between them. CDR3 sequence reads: CSAGRTANTEAFF. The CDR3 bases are TGCAGTGCTGGACGGACAGCGAACACTGAAGCTTTCTTT.

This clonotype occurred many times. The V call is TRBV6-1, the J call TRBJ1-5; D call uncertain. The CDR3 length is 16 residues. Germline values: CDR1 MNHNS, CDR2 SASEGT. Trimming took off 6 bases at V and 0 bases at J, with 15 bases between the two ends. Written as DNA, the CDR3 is TGTGCCAGCAGCGGGCCCAACCTTATTAGCAATCAGCCCCAGCATTTT. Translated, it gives CASSGPNLISNQPQHF.

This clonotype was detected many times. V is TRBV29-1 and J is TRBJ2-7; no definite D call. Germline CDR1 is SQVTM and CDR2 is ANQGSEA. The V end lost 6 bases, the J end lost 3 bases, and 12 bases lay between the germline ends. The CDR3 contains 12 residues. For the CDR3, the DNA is TGCAGCGTCTTCACAGAAAACTACGAGCAGTACTTC. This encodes CSVFTENYEQYF.

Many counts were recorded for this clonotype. The CDR3 DNA follows: TGTGCCAGCAGTAAACCCCGGGACGGCATCTACGAGCAGTACTTC. It is translated as CASSKPRDGIYEQYF. V usage is TRBV6-1 and J usage is TRBJ2-7; D may be TRBD1 or TRBD2 (5 bases each). The germline gives CDR1 MNHNS, CDR2 SASEGT. With 5 bases removed from V and 3 bases from J, the gap between germline ends came to 17 bases. The CDR3 is 15 amino acids.

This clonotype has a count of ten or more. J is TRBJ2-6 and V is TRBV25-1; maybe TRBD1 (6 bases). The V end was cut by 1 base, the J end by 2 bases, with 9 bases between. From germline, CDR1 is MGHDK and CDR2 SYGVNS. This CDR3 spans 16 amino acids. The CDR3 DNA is TGTGCCAGCAGTGAATGGGCAGGGGCTGGGGCCAACGTCCTGACTTTC. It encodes CASSEWAGAGANVLTF.

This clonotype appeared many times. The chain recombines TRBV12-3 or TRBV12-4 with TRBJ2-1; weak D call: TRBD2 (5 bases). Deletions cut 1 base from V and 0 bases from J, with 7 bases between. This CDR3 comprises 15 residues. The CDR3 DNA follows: TGTGCCAGCAGTTTAGAAGGGAGCTCCTACAATGAGCAGTTCTTC. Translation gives CASSLEGSSYNEQFF.

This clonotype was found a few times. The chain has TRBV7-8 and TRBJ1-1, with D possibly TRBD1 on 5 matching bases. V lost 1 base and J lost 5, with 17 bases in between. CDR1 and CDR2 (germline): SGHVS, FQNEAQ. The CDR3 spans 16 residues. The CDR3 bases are TGTGCCAGCAGCTTAGGAGATCGGGGGATGAGTACTGAAGCTTTCTTT. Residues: CASSLGDRGMSTEAFF. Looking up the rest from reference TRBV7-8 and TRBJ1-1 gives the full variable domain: GAGVSQSPRYKVAKRGQDVALRCDPISGHVSLFWYQQALGQGPEFLTYFQNEAQLDKSGLPSDRFFAERPEGSVSTLKIQRTQQEDSAVYLCASSLGDRGMSTEAFFGQGTRLTVV.

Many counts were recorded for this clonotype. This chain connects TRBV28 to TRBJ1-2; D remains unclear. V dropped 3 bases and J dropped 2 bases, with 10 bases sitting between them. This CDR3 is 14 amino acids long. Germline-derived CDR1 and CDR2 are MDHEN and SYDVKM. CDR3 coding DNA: TGTGCCAGCAGTTTTCAGGAGAACAACTATGGCTACACCTTC. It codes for CASSFQENNYGYTF.

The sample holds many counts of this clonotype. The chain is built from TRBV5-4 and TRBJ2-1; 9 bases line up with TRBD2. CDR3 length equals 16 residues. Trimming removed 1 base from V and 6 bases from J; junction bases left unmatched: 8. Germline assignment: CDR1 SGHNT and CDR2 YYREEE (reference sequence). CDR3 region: CASSLLTSGRPNEQFF. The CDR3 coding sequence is TGTGCCAGCAGCTTGTTAACTAGCGGGCGGCCCAATGAGCAGTTCTTC.

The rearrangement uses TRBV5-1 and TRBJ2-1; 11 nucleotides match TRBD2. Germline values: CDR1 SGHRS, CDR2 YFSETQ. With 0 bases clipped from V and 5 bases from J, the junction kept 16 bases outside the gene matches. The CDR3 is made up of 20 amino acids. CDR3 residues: CASSLAVGQGTSGFNNEQFF. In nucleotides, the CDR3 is TGCGCCAGCAGCTTGGCGGTCGGACAGGGGACTAGCGGATTCAACAATGAGCAGTTCTTC. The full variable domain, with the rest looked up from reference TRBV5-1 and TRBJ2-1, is KAGVTQTPRYLIKTRGQQVTLSCSPISGHRSVSWYQQTPGQGLQFLFEYFSETQRNKGNFPGRFSGRQFSNSRSEMNVSTLELGDSALYLCASSLAVGQGTSGFNNEQFFGPGTRLTVL.

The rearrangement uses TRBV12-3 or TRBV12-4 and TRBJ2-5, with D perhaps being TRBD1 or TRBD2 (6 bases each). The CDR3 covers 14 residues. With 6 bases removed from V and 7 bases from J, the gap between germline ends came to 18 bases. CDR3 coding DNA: TGTGCCAGCAGCCCGGGTAGGGGGGCAGGGACCCAGTACTTC. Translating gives CASSPGRGAGTQYF.

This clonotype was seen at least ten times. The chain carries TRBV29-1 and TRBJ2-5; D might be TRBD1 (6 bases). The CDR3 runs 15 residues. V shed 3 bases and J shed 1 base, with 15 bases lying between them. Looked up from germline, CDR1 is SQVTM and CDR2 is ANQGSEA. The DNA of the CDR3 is TGCAGCGTTGATCGTGATGGGGGCGTCCAAGAGACCCAGTACTTC. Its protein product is CSVDRDGGVQETQYF.

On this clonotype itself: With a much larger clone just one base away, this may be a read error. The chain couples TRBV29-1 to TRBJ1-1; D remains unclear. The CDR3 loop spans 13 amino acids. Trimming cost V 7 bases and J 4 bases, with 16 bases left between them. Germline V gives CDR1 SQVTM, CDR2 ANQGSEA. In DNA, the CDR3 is TGCAGCGCTGTGGTGGTATTGGGCACTGAAGCTTTCTTT. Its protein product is CSAVVVLGTEAFF.

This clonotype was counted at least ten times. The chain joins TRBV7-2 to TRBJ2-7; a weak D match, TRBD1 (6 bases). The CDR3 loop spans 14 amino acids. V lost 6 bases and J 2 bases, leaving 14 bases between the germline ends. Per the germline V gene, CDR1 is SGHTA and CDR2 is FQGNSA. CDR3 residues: CASSRPGQTYEQYF. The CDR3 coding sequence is TGTGCCAGCAGTCGTCCGGGACAAACCTACGAGCAGTACTTC.

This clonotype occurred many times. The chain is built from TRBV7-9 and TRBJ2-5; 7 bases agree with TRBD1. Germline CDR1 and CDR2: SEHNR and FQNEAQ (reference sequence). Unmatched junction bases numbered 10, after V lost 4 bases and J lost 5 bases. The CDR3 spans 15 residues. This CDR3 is CASSSRQGGMETQYF. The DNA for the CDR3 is TGTGCCAGCAGCTCCCGACAGGGTGGCATGGAGACCCAGTACTTC.